The source of this TCR beta chain is a study of siplizumab effects on memory and regulatory T cells. Study-wide results and caveats: Significant reduction of alloreactive sequences traceable to unstimulated CD4+ memory cells was observed with siplizumab.

Sequencing was performed with immunoSEQ multiplex PCR; in TCRdb, only in-frame clones are kept and a portion is missing. The data show over 100,000 clones, about 93% seen once. Points on this clone: Its antigen is currently unknown.

Sequences were obtained from non-Treg CD4+ T cells sorted from blood. This clonotype was obtained from a human donor in good health.

The CDR3 nucleotides read TGTGCCAGTATGGACAGGGCGCTTAGCAATCAGCCCCAGCATTTT. Protein product: CASMDRALSNQPQHF. The V and J genes are TRBV19 and TRBJ1-5, with 8 positions matching TRBD1. J lost 0 bases, V lost 7 bases, and 5 bases had no gene match. The CDR3 covers 15 residues. Germline V lookup: CDR1 LNHDA, CDR2 SQIVND (reference sequence). The full variable domain, with the rest looked up from reference TRBV19 and TRBJ1-5, is DGGITQSPKYLFRKEGQNVTLSCEQNLNHDAMYWYRQDPGQGLRLIYYSQIVNDFQKGDIAEGYSVSREKKESFPLTVTSAQKNPTAFYLCASMDRALSNQPQHFGDGTRLSIL.